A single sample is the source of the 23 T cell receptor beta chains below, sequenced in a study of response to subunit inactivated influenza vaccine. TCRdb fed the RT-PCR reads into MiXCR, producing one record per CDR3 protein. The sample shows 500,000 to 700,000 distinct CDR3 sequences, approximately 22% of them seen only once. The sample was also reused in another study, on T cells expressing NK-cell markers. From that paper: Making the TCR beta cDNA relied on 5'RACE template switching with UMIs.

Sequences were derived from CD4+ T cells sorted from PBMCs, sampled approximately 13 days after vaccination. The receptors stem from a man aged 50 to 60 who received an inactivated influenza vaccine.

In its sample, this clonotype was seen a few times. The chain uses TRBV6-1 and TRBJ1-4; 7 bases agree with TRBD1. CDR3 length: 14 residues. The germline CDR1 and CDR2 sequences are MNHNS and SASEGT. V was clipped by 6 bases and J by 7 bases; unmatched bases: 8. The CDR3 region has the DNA TGTGCCAGCAGCCGACAGGGAGATCGTGAAAAACTGTTTTTT. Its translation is CASSRQGDREKLFF.

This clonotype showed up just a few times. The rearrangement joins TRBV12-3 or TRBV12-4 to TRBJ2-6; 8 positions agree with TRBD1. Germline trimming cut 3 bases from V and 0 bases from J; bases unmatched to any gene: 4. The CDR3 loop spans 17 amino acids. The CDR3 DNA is TGTGCCAGCAGTTTCCAGGGGGCGGGCTCTGGGGCCAACGTCCTGACTTTC. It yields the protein CASSFQGAGSGANVLTF.

In DNA form, the CDR3 reads TGTGCCAGCAGCCAAAGCTTAACGGGGCACAATGAGCAGTTCTTC. Its protein product is CASSQSLTGHNEQFF. The chain links TRBV4-2 to TRBJ2-1; either TRBD1 or TRBD2 may fit D (5 bases each). Germline V lookup: CDR1 LGHNA, CDR2 YNFKEQ. The CDR3 has 15 amino acids. V shed 2 bases and J shed 5 bases, with 13 bases lying between them.

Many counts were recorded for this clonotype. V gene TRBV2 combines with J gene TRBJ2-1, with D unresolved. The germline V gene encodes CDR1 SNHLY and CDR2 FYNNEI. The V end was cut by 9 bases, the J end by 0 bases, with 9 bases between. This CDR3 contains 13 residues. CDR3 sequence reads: CASHLGSYNEQFF. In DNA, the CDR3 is TGTGCCAGTCACTTGGGCTCCTACAATGAGCAGTTCTTC.

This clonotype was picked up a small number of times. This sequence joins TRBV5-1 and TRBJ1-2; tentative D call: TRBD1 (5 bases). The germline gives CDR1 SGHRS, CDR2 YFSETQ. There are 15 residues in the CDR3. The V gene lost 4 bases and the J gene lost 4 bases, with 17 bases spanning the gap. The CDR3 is CASSPAGAASYGYTF. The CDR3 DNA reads TGCGCCAGCAGCCCCGCCGGGGCGGCGAGCTATGGCTACACCTTC.

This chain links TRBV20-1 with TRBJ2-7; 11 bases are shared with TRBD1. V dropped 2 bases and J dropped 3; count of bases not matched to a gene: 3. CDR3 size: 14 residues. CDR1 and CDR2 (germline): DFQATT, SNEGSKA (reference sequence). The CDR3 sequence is CSARTGTGGYEQYF. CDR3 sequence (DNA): TGCAGTGCTAGAACCGGGACAGGGGGCTACGAGCAGTACTTC.

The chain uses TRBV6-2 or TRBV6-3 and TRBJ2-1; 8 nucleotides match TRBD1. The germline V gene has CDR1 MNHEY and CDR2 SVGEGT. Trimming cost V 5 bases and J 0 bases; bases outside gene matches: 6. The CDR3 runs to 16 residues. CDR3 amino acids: CASSDRGSSSYNEQFF. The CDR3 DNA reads TGTGCCAGCAGTGACAGGGGTTCGAGCTCCTACAATGAGCAGTTCTTC.

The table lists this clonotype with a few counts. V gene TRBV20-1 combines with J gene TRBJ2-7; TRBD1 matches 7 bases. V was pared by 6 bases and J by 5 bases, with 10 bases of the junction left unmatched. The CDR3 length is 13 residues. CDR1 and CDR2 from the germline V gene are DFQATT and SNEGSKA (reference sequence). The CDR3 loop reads CSAVRQGADEQYF. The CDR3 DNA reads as TGCAGTGCAGTTAGACAGGGCGCCGACGAGCAGTACTTC.

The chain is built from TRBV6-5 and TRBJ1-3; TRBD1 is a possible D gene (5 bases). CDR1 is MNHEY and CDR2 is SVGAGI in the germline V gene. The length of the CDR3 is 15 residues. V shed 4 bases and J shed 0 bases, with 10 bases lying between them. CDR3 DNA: TGTGCCAGCAGTTCCCGGGGCTTCTCTGGAAACACCATATATTTT. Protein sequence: CASSSRGFSGNTIYF.

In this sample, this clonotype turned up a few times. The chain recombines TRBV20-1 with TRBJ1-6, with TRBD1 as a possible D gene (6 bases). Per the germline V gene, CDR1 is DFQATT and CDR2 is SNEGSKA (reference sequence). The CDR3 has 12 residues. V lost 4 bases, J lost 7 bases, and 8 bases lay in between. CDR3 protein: CSAKTGNSPLHF. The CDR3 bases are TGCAGTGCTAAAACAGGGAATTCACCCCTCCACTTT.

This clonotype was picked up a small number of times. CDR3 nucleotide sequence: TGCGCCAGCAGCTTCCAACAGGGACGAAACACTGAAGCTTTCTTT. Protein product: CASSFQQGRNTEAFF. The rearrangement links TRBV5-1 to TRBJ1-1; weak D call: TRBD1 (6 bases). Germline values: CDR1 SGHRS, CDR2 YFSETQ. V gave up 2 bases and J gave up 2 bases, with 13 bases separating them. The CDR3 loop spans 15 amino acids.

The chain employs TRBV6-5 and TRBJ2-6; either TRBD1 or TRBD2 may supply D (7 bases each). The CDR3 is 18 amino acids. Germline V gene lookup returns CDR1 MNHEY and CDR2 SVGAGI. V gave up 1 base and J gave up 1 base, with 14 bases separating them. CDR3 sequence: CASSYLGRGGSGANVLTF. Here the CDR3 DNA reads TGTGCCAGCAGTTACTTAGGCAGGGGGGGTTCTGGGGCCAACGTCCTGACTTTC.

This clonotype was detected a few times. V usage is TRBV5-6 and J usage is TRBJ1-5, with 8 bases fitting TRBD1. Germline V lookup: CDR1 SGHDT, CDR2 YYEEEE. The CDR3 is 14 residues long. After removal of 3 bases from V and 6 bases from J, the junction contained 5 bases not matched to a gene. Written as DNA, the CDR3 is TGTGCCAGCAGCTACCGACAGGGGATTCAGCCCCAGCATTTT. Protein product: CASSYRQGIQPQHF.

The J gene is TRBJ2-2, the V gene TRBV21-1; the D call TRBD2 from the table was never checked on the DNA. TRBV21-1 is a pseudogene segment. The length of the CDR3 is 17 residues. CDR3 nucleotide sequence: TGTGCCAGCAGCACTCCCGCCAACGAGGGCGCAACCGGGGAGCTGTTTTTT. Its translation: CASSTPANEGATGELFF.

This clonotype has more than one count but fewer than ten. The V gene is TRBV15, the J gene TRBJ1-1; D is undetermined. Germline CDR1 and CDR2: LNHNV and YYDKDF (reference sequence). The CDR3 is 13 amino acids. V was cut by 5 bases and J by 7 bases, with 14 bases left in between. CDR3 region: CATSRTRESEAFF. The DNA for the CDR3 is TGTGCCACCAGCCGGACGAGGGAGAGTGAAGCTTTCTTT.

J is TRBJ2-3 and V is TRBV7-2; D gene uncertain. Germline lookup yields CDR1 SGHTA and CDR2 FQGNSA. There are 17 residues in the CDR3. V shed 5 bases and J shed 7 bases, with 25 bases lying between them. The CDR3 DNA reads TGTGCCAGCAGCCAGCCCCCGGCTGCCTTGGGCTCCTATACGCAGTATTTT. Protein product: CASSQPPAALGSYTQYF.

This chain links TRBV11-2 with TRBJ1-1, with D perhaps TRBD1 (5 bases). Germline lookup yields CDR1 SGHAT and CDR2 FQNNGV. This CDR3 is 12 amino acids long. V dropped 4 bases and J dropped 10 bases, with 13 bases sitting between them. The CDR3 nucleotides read TGTGCCAGCAGCTGGGGGGAGGGAAGAGCTTTCTTT. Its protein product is CASSWGEGRAFF.

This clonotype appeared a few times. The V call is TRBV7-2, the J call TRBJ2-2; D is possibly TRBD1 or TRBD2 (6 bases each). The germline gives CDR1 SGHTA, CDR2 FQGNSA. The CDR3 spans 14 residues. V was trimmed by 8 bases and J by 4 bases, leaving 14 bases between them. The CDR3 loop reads CASYLGGPTGELFF. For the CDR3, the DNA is TGTGCCAGCTACTTGGGGGGCCCCACCGGGGAGCTGTTTTTT.

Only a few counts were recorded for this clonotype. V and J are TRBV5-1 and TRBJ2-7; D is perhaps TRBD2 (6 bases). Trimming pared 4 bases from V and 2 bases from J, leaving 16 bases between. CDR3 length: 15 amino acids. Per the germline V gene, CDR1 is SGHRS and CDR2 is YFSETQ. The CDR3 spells CASSTEWGGTYEQYF. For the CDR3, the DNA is TGCGCCAGCAGCACCGAATGGGGCGGGACCTACGAGCAGTACTTC.

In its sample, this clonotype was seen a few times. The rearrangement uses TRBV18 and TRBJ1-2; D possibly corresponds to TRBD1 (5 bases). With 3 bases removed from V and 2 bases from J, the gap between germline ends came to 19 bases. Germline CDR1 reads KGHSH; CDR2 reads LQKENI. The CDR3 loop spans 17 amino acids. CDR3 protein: CASSPAQPGTENYGYTF. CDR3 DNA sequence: TGTGCCAGCTCACCCGCTCAACCGGGGACGGAGAACTATGGCTACACCTTC.

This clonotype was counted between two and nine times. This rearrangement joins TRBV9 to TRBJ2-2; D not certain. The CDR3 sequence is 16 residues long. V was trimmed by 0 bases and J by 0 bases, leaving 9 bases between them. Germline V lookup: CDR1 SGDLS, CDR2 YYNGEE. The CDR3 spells CASSVDKRPNTGELFF. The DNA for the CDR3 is TGTGCCAGCAGCGTAGATAAGCGACCGAACACCGGGGAGCTGTTTTTT.

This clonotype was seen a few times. The CDR3 nucleotides read TGTGCCAGCAGTCCCCTAAGCCAGGTTGGAGAGACCCAGTACTTC. Its translation is CASSPLSQVGETQYF. The V gene is TRBV28, the J gene TRBJ2-5; no reliable D call. CDR1 is MDHEN, CDR2 SYDVKM, per germline. Trimming removed 5 bases from V and 4 bases from J, with 17 bases in between. CDR3 length equals 15 residues.

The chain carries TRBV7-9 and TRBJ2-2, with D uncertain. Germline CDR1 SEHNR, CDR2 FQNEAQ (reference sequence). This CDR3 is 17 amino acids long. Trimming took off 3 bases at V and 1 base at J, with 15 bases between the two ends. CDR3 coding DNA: TGTGCCAGCAGCTTGCGGCGAGAGGTCGGGAACACCGGGGAGCTGTTTTTT. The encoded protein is CASSLRREVGNTGELFF.